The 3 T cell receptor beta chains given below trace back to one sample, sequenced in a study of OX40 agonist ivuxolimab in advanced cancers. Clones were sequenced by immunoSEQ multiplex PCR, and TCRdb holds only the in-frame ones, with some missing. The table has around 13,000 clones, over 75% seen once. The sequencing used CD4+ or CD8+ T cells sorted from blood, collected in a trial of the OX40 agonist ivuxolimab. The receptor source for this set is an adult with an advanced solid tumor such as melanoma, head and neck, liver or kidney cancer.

This CDR3 reads CAISEGGTFYHNEQFF. CDR3 in DNA: TGTGCCATCAGTGAGGGGGGGACTTTTTATCACAATGAGCAGTTCTTC. The chain has TRBV10-3 and TRBJ2-1; tentatively, D is TRBD2 (6 bases). V was shortened by 2 bases and J by 5 bases, with 16 bases between the two germline ends. The CDR3 loop spans 16 amino acids. CDR1 and CDR2 from the germline V gene are ENHRY and SYGVKD.

The CDR3 DNA reads as TGTGCCAGCAGCCACCCCGCTTATGGGAGCTCCTACAATGAGCAGTTCTTC. Protein sequence: CASSHPAYGSSYNEQFF. The chain recombines TRBV4-2 with TRBJ2-1, with D maybe TRBD2 (5 bases). Trimming removed 3 bases at V and 0 bases at J, with 15 bases between. The CDR3 is 17 amino acids. The germline CDR1 and CDR2 sequences are LGHNA and YNFKEQ.

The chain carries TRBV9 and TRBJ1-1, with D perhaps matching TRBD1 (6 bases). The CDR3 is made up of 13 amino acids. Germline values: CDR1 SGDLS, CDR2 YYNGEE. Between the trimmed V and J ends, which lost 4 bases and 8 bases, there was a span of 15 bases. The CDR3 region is CASSHSGGREAFF. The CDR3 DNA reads TGTGCCAGCAGCCATTCGGGGGGGCGAGAAGCTTTCTTT. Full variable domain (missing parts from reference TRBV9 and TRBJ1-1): DSGVTQTPKHLITATGQRVTLRCSPRSGDLSVYWYQQSLDQGLQFLIQYYNGEERAKGNILERFSAQQFPDLHSELNLSSLELGDSALYFCASSHSGGREAFFGQGTRLTVV.